Here is one T cell receptor (beta chain) with its context. Its antigen is currently not known. The record has no base qualities; no much larger clone is one base away. Libraries were made using the immunoSEQ multiplex PCR assay. RNA was extracted from all samples and reverse transcribed into cDNA, which served as template for TCR sequencing. SuperScript III was used for first-strand cDNA synthesis, primed with a 2:1 mix of oligo-dT and random hexamers. A synthetic immune receptor repertoire was used to measure amplification bias, and any remaining bias was corrected computationally. Turning to the authors' computational methods: After raw reads were preprocessed to remove errors, the CDR3 was defined following IMGT conventions as running from the conserved cysteine to phenylalanine. Clonality was calculated as 1 minus Shannon entropy normalized by log2 of the number of productive unique TCRs. CD4 or CD8 identity of scalp clones was inferred by cross-referencing scalp TCRbeta sequences with sorted blood CD4 and CD8 repertoires. TCRdb re-hosts the immuneACCESS table, in-frame sequences only. Its copies lack some clones; in the studies checked, an unresolved V gene accounts for under half of them, and the cause for the rest is not known. D and trimming come from the DNA, and the V and J calls and clone size come from that table. This sample comprises 90,000 to 150,000 clones, around 56% of them detected only once. In total, the top ten clones hold just over 0.45% of the sample.

The time point tag for this specimen amounts to: four to five weeks on oral tofacitinib. The treatment or condition tag for this specimen amounts to: oral pan-JAK inhibitor, 5-10 mg twice daily. From alopecia areata patients, peripheral blood was collected along with lesional scalp punch biopsies. PBMCs were separated by density centrifugation and stained for CD3, CD4 and CD8, after which CD4+ and CD8+ T cells were sorted on a FACSAria. Including cysteine and phenylalanine, the CDR3 has 11 amino acids. Only the CDR3 DNA is retained, 33 bases long and in frame from the first base. The trim is 4 bases for V and 12 bases for J, with a gap of 7 bases between the germline ends. The CDR1 and CDR2 encoded by the germline V gene (reference sequence) are SEHNR and FQNEAQ. These data originate in a study of CD8+ T cells in alopecia areata (dated by TCRdb to the late 2010s). About the full investigation: The treated patients, all with moderate-to-severe alopecia areata, were enrolled in an open-label pilot trial of oral tofacitinib given at 5 to 10 mg twice daily. In humans, TCRbeta sequencing was performed on scalp tissue and on sorted CD4+ and CD8+ peripheral blood T cells from healthy controls and from patients with patchy or totalis/universalis alopecia areata. RNA was obtained with the PAXgene miRNA kit for fixed scalp, the miRNeasy kit for PBMCs, and the RNeasy kit for mouse skin. To study T cell clonal expansion in alopecia areata, the researchers applied high-throughput TCRbeta sequencing to both the C3H/HeJ mouse model and human patients. Amplification of TCRbeta CDR3 regions was done by immunoSEQ multiplex PCR using 35 Vbeta forward primers and 13 Jbeta reverse primers. In treated patients, disease severity was measured using the SALT score, which gives the percentage of scalp surface area affected. Biopsies were taken from tofacitinib-treated patients at baseline and at 4 and 24 weeks of treatment, and a later scalp biopsy was taken in several of the tofacitinib-treated patients. Scalp clonality was compared across normal scalp (n=4), patchy alopecia areata scalp (n=8), and alopecia totalis/universalis scalp (n=8). Patients stayed on tofacitinib for 6 to 18 months and then had 6 months of follow-up off drug so that delayed response and recurrence could be assessed. Study-wide conclusions, independent of this receptor: With tofacitinib, both scalp clonality and the number of expanded CD8+ clones among the top 100 scalp clones went down significantly. Compared with normal scalp, lesional scalp, particularly in alopecia totalis/universalis, had higher clonality and more expanded CD8+ clones, which suggests antigenic drive. During tofacitinib treatment, many expanded lesional clones stuck around in both scalp and blood, and this persistence may partly explain why relapse happens after treatment is stopped. Because the treated cohort was small and had just a single nonresponder, larger studies are needed to establish links between baseline CD8+ expansion and response. Unlike mouse skin, where gammadelta T cells dominate, normal human skin contains resident alphabeta T cells that get sequenced too, which complicates analysis of the scalp TCR repertoire. Shared TCR sequences between patients were less evident than in mice, which may be partly attributable to HLA diversity in the patient population.

This receptor was identified in a human donor with alopecia areata. The sequenced sample was CD4+ T cells sorted from blood, obtained at week 4, from a patient treated with tofacitinib. Here the chain combines TRBV7-9 and TRBJ1-6, with a weak D call of TRBD1 (5 bases match). For the CDR3, the sequence is CASSSTGPLHF. The nucleotide sequence is given as TGTGCCAGCAGCTCCACAGGACCCCTCCACTTT.